Here is one TCR beta chain with its context. This entry comes from a study of OX40 agonist ivuxolimab in advanced cancers. Across the whole study: An anti-OX40 (CD134) antibody with agonistic activity, ivuxolimab, was administered to patients.

The repertoire was sequenced with immunoSEQ multiplex PCR; TCRdb's copy has only in-frame clones and lacks some. The sample includes some 79,000 clones, 90% to 95% of them seen just once. The germline V and J ends were trimmed by 2 bases and 6 bases, with 5 bases remaining between them. Germline CDR1 reads SGHRS; CDR2 reads YFSETQ. The CDR3 length is 12 residues. Sequencing was performed on CD4+ or CD8+ T cells sorted from blood, taken in a trial of the OX40 agonist ivuxolimab. V usage is TRBV5-1 and J usage is TRBJ2-2, with unresolved D. This TCR was recovered from an adult with an advanced solid tumor such as melanoma, head and neck, liver or kidney cancer. The chain's CDR3 is CASSLNAGELFF. CDR3 DNA sequence: TGCGCCAGCAGCTTAAACGCCGGGGAGCTGTTTTTT.